Following are 16 T cell receptor beta chains from one sample sequenced in a study of T cell responses to AZD1222 COVID-19 vaccine. Repertoires were generated with immunoSEQ multiplex PCR, while TCRdb's copy carries only in-frame clones and drops some. Here the sample spans 170,000 or so clones, approximately 92% being singletons. Sequencing used peripheral blood, obtained 28 days after the second dose of the MenACWY control vaccine. The receptors were gathered from an adult who received the MenACWY meningococcal vaccine as a control.

This clone has just one count. The gene calls are TRBV3-1 (or the pseudogene TRBV3-2) and TRBJ2-7; no definite D call. Germline V gene data show CDR1 as LGHDT and CDR2 as YNNKEL (reference sequence). The CDR3 sequence is 15 residues long. Trimming took off 1 base at V and 1 base at J, with 11 bases between the two ends. The CDR3 reads CASSQGPVGSYEQYF. DNA of the CDR3: TGTGCCAGCAGCCAAGGGCCAGTGGGGTCCTACGAGCAGTACTTC.

The rearrangement links TRBV7-8 to TRBJ1-6, with a weak D call TRBD1 (6 bases). The germline V gene has CDR1 SGHVS and CDR2 FQNEAQ. This CDR3 region has 14 residues. Trimming pared 5 bases from V and 4 bases from J, leaving 9 bases between. The CDR3 here is CASSPQGYNSPLHF. The CDR3 DNA reads TGTGCCAGCAGCCCGCAGGGGTATAATTCACCCCTCCACTTT.

CDR3 residues: CASSLTLNTEAFF. CDR3 coding DNA: TGTGCCAGCAGTCTAACCTTGAACACTGAAGCTTTCTTT. The rearrangement joins TRBV2 to TRBJ1-1; the D is unclear. Deletions cut 5 bases from V and 0 bases from J, with 7 bases between. Germline V CDR1 and CDR2: SNHLY, FYNNEI. The CDR3 contains 13 residues.

The chain recombines TRBV5-4 with TRBJ1-2; D is undetermined. V gave up 0 bases and J gave up 8 bases, with 14 bases separating them. Germline V gives CDR1 SGHNT, CDR2 YYREEE (reference sequence). The CDR3 runs 14 residues. Here the CDR3 DNA reads TGTGCCAGCAGCTTGGACCTGTCCACAGCCGGCTACACCTTC. It translates to CASSLDLSTAGYTF.

This clone was recorded only once. The V gene is TRBV6-1, the J gene TRBJ1-6; no definite D call. Per the germline V gene, CDR1 is MNHNS and CDR2 is SASEGT. This CDR3 spans 13 amino acids. Trimming took off 0 bases at V and 12 bases at J, with 9 bases between the two ends. Written as DNA, the CDR3 is TGTGCCAGCAGTGAAGCGCCCATTGAACCCCTCCACTTT. Translated, it gives CASSEAPIEPLHF.

This rearrangement joins TRBV5-6 to TRBJ1-4, with TRBD1 identical over 10 bases. The junction had 3 bases not matched to a gene; V was cut back by 1 base and J by 6 bases. Germline assignment: CDR1 SGHDT and CDR2 YYEEEE. The CDR3 totals 15 residues. This chain's CDR3 is CASSLFGQGDEKLFF. CDR3 DNA sequence: TGTGCCAGCAGCTTGTTCGGACAGGGGGATGAAAAACTGTTTTTT.

This rearrangement joins TRBV9 to TRBJ2-2; D remains ambiguous. The CDR3 covers 13 residues. V shed 5 bases and J shed 5 bases, with 10 bases lying between them. Germline V gene lookup returns CDR1 SGDLS and CDR2 YYNGEE. The CDR3 DNA is TGTGCCAGCAGTCCTAGGGAAACCGGGGAGCTGTTTTTT. Translated, it gives CASSPRETGELFF.

The chain carries TRBV20-1 and TRBJ1-2; tentatively, D is TRBD1 (5 bases). This CDR3 has 13 residues. Germline CDR1 reads DFQATT; CDR2 reads SNEGSKA (reference sequence). With 3 bases removed from V and 1 base from J, the gap between germline ends came to 9 bases. The CDR3 region has the DNA TGCAGTGCTAGTCCCCAGGGTAACTATGGCTACACCTTC. Translated, it gives CSASPQGNYGYTF.

V is TRBV3-1 (or the pseudogene TRBV3-2) and J is TRBJ2-7, with TRBD1 identical over 7 bases. The CDR3 has 12 amino acids. Germline V gives CDR1 LGHDT, CDR2 YNNKEL (reference sequence). The J segment lost 5 bases and the V segment lost 6 bases, leaving 4 bases of the junction unmatched. Here the CDR3 reads CASRQGPHEQYF. CDR3 sequence (DNA): TGTGCCAGCAGACAGGGGCCCCACGAGCAGTACTTC.

The genes are TRBV5-1 and TRBJ2-7, with D hard to call. V was clipped by 5 bases and J by 5 bases, with 17 bases between them. Germline CDR1 SGHRS, CDR2 YFSETQ. There are 14 residues in the CDR3. This chain's CDR3 is CASRRATVSNEQYF. CDR3 nucleotides: TGCGCCAGCAGACGGGCCACCGTATCGAACGAGCAGTACTTC.

The rearrangement links TRBV5-1 to TRBJ2-5, with 13 bases that match TRBD2. CDR1 and CDR2 from the germline V gene are SGHRS and YFSETQ. V shed 4 bases and J 5 bases; nucleotides not matched to a gene: 5. The CDR3 loop spans 15 amino acids. The DNA for the CDR3 is TGCGCCAGCAGCCCACTAGCGGGGGGGTCTGAGACCCAGTACTTC. The encoded protein is CASSPLAGGSETQYF.

The rearrangement joins TRBV5-1 to TRBJ2-7, with D possibly being TRBD1 or TRBD2 (5 bases each). Germline V gene data show CDR1 as SGHRS and CDR2 as YFSETQ. This CDR3 contains 14 residues. V lost 0 bases and J lost 3, with 10 bases in between. CDR3 protein: CASSLVAGSYEQYF. For the CDR3, the DNA is TGCGCCAGCAGCTTGGTAGCAGGGAGCTACGAGCAGTACTTC.

The rearrangement joins TRBV5-3 to TRBJ1-5, with D uncertain. TRBV5-3 is an ORF for which the function is uncertain. This CDR3 comprises 18 residues. Trimming stripped 3 bases from V and 0 bases from J, with 19 bases between. CDR3 sequence reads: CARSSLWAGKYSNQPQHF. CDR3 DNA sequence: TGTGCCAGAAGCTCGCTATGGGCAGGAAAATATAGCAATCAGCCCCAGCATTTT.

V and J are TRBV7-8 and TRBJ2-1, with TRBD2 matching 12 bases. Per germline, CDR1 SGHVS and CDR2 FQNEAQ. J lost 7 bases, V lost 3 bases, and 4 bases had no gene match. The length of the CDR3 is 15 residues. In DNA form, the CDR3 reads TGTGCCAGCAGCTTTGGGACTAGCGGGTTGAATGAGCAGTTCTTC. Its protein product is CASSFGTSGLNEQFF.

The chain is built from TRBV5-1 and TRBJ1-1; no reliable D call. Trimming took off 5 bases at V and 3 bases at J, with 5 bases between the two ends. CDR3 length: 11 amino acids. CDR1 and CDR2 (germline): SGHRS, YFSETQ. The CDR3: CASRFDTEAFF. In nucleotides, the CDR3 is TGCGCCAGCAGGTTCGACACTGAAGCTTTCTTT.

V and J are TRBV5-6 and TRBJ2-3, with 12 bases lining up with TRBD2. The germline V gene encodes CDR1 SGHDT and CDR2 YYEEEE. This CDR3 has 16 residues. V dropped 4 bases and J dropped 2; count of bases not matched to a gene: 5. The CDR3 nucleotides are TGTGCCAGCAGCCTTCGACTAGCGGGGGCCACAGATACGCAGTATTTT. Amino acids: CASSLRLAGATDTQYF.